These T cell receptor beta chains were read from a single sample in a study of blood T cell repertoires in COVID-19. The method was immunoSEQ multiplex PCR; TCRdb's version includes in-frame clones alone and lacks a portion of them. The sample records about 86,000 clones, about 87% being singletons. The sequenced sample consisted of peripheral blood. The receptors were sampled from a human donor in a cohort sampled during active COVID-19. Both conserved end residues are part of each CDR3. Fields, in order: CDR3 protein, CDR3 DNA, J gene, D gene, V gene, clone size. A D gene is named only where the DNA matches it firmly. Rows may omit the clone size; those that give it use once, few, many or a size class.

CDR3aa: CASSIEGVNTEAFF
CDR3nt: TGTGCCAGTAGTATCGAAGGGGTGAACACTGAAGCTTTCTTT
j_gene: TRBJ1-1
d_gene: .
v_gene: TRBV19
abundance: .

CDR3aa: CASSLSPDYTGELFF
CDR3nt: TGTGCCAGCAGTTTATCCCCTGACTACACCGGGGAGCTGTTTTTT
j_gene: TRBJ2-2
d_gene: .
v_gene: TRBV28
abundance: .

CDR3aa: CASRRQGGGYTF
CDR3nt: TGTGCCAGCCGACGACAGGGAGGAGGCTACACCTTC
j_gene: TRBJ1-2
d_gene: TRBD1
v_gene: TRBV6-5
abundance: .

CDR3aa: CATSDPTVNTEAFF
CDR3nt: TGTGCCACCAGTGACCCGACAGTGAACACTGAAGCTTTCTTT
j_gene: TRBJ1-1
d_gene: .
v_gene: TRBV24-1
abundance: .

CDR3aa: CASSSGQGNYGYTF
CDR3nt: TGTGCCAGCAGTTCCGGACAGGGGAACTATGGCTACACCTTC
j_gene: TRBJ1-2
d_gene: TRBD1
v_gene: TRBV28
abundance: few

CDR3aa: CASSTSLPGGGDIQYF
CDR3nt: TGTGCCAGCTCAACCTCTCTACCGGGAGGGGGGGACATTCAGTACTTC
j_gene: TRBJ2-4
d_gene: TRBD2
v_gene: TRBV18
abundance: .

CDR3aa: CASSYYQETQYF
CDR3nt: TGTGCCAGCAGTTACTACCAAGAGACCCAGTACTTC
j_gene: TRBJ2-5
d_gene: .
v_gene: TRBV28
abundance: .

CDR3aa: CASSLNRPGQFF
CDR3nt: TGTGCCAGCAGTTTGAATCGGCCAGGGCAGTTCTTC
j_gene: TRBJ2-1
d_gene: .
v_gene: TRBV28
abundance: .

CDR3aa: CASSARTGQVGYGYTF
CDR3nt: TGTGCCAGCAGCGCTAGGACAGGGCAGGTCGGCTATGGCTACACCTTC
j_gene: TRBJ1-2
d_gene: TRBD1
v_gene: TRBV9
abundance: .

CDR3aa: CASSSGGSGANVLTF
CDR3nt: TGTGCCAGCAGTTCAGGGGGGTCTGGGGCCAACGTCCTGACTTTC
j_gene: TRBJ2-6
d_gene: .
v_gene: TRBV27
abundance: .

CDR3aa: CASSLDLSGSRETQYF
CDR3nt: TGTGCCAGCAGCTTAGACCTCAGCGGGAGTCGGGAGACCCAGTACTTC
j_gene: TRBJ2-5
d_gene: TRBD2
v_gene: TRBV7-9
abundance: .

CDR3aa: CSVQIAGQGGNQPQHF
CDR3nt: TGCAGCGTTCAGATCGCCGGACAGGGGGGCAATCAGCCCCAGCATTTT
j_gene: TRBJ1-5
d_gene: TRBD1
v_gene: TRBV29-1
abundance: .

CDR3aa: CASRPSLTGKGSYNSPLHF
CDR3nt: TGTGCCAGCAGACCCTCCCTTACAGGGAAAGGATCCTATAATTCACCCCTCCACTTT
j_gene: TRBJ1-6
d_gene: .
v_gene: TRBV28
abundance: .

CDR3aa: CASSVNPQAEQYF
CDR3nt: TGTGCCAGCAGCGTGAACCCTCAAGCCGAGCAGTACTTC
j_gene: TRBJ2-7
d_gene: .
v_gene: TRBV9
abundance: .